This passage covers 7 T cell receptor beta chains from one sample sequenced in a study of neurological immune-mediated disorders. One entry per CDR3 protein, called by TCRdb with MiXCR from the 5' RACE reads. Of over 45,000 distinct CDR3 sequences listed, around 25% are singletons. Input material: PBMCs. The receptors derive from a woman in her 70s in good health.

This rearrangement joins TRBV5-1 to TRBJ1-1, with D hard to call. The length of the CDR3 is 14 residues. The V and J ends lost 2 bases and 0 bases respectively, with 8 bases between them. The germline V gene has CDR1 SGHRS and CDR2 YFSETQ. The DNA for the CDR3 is TGCGCCAGCAGCTTCCGGCAAATGAACACTGAAGCTTTCTTT. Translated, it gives CASSFRQMNTEAFF.

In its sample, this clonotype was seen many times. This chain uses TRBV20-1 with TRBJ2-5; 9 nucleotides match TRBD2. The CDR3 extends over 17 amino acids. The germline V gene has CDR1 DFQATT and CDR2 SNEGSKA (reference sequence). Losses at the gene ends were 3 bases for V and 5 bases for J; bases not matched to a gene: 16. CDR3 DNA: TGCAGTGCTAGGAGGCCTTGGGCGGGAGGGCCGGGGGAGACCCAGTACTTC. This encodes CSARRPWAGGPGETQYF.

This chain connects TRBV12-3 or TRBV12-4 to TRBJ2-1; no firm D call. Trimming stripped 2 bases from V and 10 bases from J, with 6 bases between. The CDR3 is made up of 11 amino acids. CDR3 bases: TGTGCCAGCAGTTTACAGGAGGAGCAGTTCTTC. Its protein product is CASSLQEEQFF.

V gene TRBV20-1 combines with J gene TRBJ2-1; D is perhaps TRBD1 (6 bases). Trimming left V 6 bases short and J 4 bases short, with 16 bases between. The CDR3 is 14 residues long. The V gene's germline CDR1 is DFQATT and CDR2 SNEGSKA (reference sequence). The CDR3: CSASNRVGYNEQFF. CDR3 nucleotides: TGCAGTGCCAGTAACAGGGTTGGGTACAATGAGCAGTTCTTC.

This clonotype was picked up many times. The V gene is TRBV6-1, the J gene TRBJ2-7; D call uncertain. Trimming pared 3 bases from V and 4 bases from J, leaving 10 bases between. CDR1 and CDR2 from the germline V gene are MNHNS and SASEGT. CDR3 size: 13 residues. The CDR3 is CASSETLWYEQYF. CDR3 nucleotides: TGTGCCAGCAGTGAGACCCTTTGGTACGAGCAGTACTTC.

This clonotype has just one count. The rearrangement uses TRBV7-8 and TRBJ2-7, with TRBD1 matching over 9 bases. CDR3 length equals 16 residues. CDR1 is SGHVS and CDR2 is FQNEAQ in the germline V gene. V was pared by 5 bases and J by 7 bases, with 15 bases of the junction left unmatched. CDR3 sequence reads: CASSTGTGISLTEQYF. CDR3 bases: TGTGCCAGCAGCACCGGGACAGGGATTTCGTTAACGGAGCAGTACTTC.

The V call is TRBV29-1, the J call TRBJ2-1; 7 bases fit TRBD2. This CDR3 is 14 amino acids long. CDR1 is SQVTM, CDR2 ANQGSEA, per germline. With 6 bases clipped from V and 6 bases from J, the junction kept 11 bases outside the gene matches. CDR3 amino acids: CSVKRGSGLNEQFF. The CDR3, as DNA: TGCAGCGTAAAGCGGGGATCGGGCCTCAATGAGCAGTTCTTC.